This T cell receptor (beta chain) was sequenced during a study of OX40 agonist ivuxolimab in advanced cancers. The study's findings and limits: CD4+ and CD8+ blood T cells expanded clonally by week 6 at 0.1 to 3.0 mg/kg. Certain nonresponding patients likewise had low normalized T-cell clonal expansion.

The data were produced by immunoSEQ multiplex PCR, yet TCRdb's version contains in-frame clones alone and is incomplete. The repertoire includes tens of thousands of clones, almost 95% of them detected once, and about 2.8% sits in the top ten. The CDR3 loop spans 15 amino acids. Of note for this clone: Its antigen remains unidentified.

The V gene is TRBV21-1, the J gene TRBJ1-5; the DNA was not compared with TRBD1, the D call given in the table. TRBV21-1 counts as a pseudogene. The sequence was obtained from an adult with an advanced solid tumor such as melanoma, head and neck, liver or kidney cancer. The specimen comprised CD4+ or CD8+ T cells sorted from blood, sampled in a trial of the OX40 agonist ivuxolimab. The CDR3, as DNA: TGTGCCAGCAGCAACGTACAGGGGGGGGATCAGCCCCAGCATTTT. As protein: CASSNVQGGDQPQHF.